This T cell receptor (beta chain) was documented in a study of T cell responses to AZD1222 COVID-19 vaccine. Study-wide results and limits: Only six individuals given AZD1222 were seropositive at baseline. Of spike-specific TCRs, nearly half reportedly target regions left unmutated in variants. An increase in Spike-specific TCR breadth and depth was observed after two AZD1222 doses.

The assay was immunoSEQ multiplex PCR, and TCRdb's table has in-frame clones only and misses some. The data contain approximately 130,000 clones, approximately 90% of them singletons. The germline V gene encodes CDR1 LGHNT and CDR2 FRNRAP. V dropped 2 bases and J dropped 5 bases, with 15 bases sitting between them. This CDR3 has 15 residues. Concerning this clone: Its antigen is not known.

This receptor was obtained from an adult who received the AZD1222 COVID-19 vaccine. The sequenced sample was peripheral blood, obtained 28 days after the second AZD1222 dose. The V and J genes are TRBV12-5 and TRBJ1-2, with D tentatively TRBD1 (6 bases). The CDR3 region is CASGLTGFFSYGYTF. As DNA, the CDR3 is TGTGCTAGTGGTTTGACAGGGTTTTTTTCATATGGCTACACCTTC.